These 12 T cell receptor beta chains were sequenced from one sample in a study of Ad26.COV2.S vaccination and SARS-CoV-2 variants. Treatment denoted: roughly 19 received Ad26.COV2.S at low or high dose, single or two shots; 5 received placebo; per-sample allocation not given. Sampling happened 63 days after the first vaccine or placebo injection. Data came from immunoSEQ multiplex PCR; TCRdb stores just in-frame clones and leaves some out. The sample includes about 280,000 clones, approximately 87% of them seen just once. The specimen comprised peripheral blood, sampled in a trial of Ad26.COV2.S vaccine versus placebo. The source is a person between 18 and 65 years old who received the Ad26.COV2.S COVID-19 vaccine or a placebo.

For the CDR3, the DNA is TGTGCCAGCAGTTACGGGTATGGCTACACCTTC. Protein product: CASSYGYGYTF. The gene calls are TRBV6-5 and TRBJ1-2; D is unclear. The length of the CDR3 is 11 residues. V lost 2 bases and J 5 bases, leaving 3 bases between the germline ends. Germline values: CDR1 MNHEY, CDR2 SVGAGI.

This clone was detected once. The chain's CDR3 is CASSLAGGNTEAFF. The CDR3 DNA reads as TGTGCCAGCAGCTTAGCTGGGGGGAACACTGAAGCTTTCTTT. The chain recombines TRBV11-1 with TRBJ1-1, with D tentatively TRBD1 (5 bases). V lost 0 bases, J lost 1 base, and 6 bases lay in between. CDR1 SGHAT and CDR2 FQDESV come from the germline V gene (reference sequence). The CDR3 length is 14 residues.

A single count supports this clone. The chain is built from TRBV6-5 and TRBJ1-4; TRBD1 is a possible D gene (6 bases). The CDR3 consists of 11 residues. The germline V gene encodes CDR1 MNHEY and CDR2 SVGAGI. Trimming stripped 8 bases from V and 8 bases from J, with 9 bases between. The CDR3 DNA sequence: TGTGCCAGCGGAAGGGGGGAAAAACTGTTTTTT. Translating gives CASGRGEKLFF.

The chain uses TRBV23-1 and TRBJ2-1; weak D call: TRBD1 (5 bases). TRBV23-1 is identified as an open reading frame with a role that is uncertain. The CDR3 runs to 12 residues. The ends were cut back, 6 bases at V and 9 bases at J, with 12 bases in the middle. CDR3 bases: TGCGCCAGCAGCCAACAGGCCATTGAGCAGTTCTTC. Its protein product is CASSQQAIEQFF.

The chain joins TRBV11-2 to TRBJ2-7; D gene ambiguous. CDR3 length: 13 residues. Germline V gene sequence: CDR1 SGHAT, CDR2 FQNNGV. Trimming removed 8 bases at V and 2 bases at J, with 13 bases between. The CDR3 coding sequence is TGTGCCAGCGCCGTGGGTGACACCTACGAGCAGTACTTC. Its translation: CASAVGDTYEQYF.

This chain uses TRBV6-6 with TRBJ2-3; TRBD2 matches 8 bases. CDR1 and CDR2 from the germline V gene are MNHNY and SVGAGI (reference sequence). The CDR3 sequence is 16 residues long. Trimming took 5 bases from V and 2 from J; bases not matched to a gene: 9. CDR3 loop: CASSRGPSGHTDTQYF. DNA for the CDR3: TGTGCCAGCAGTCGCGGTCCTAGCGGGCACACAGATACGCAGTATTTT.

The rearrangement uses TRBV6-5 and TRBJ1-4; 8 bases match TRBD1. The CDR3 loop spans 15 amino acids. Germline trimming cut 7 bases from V and 4 bases from J; bases unmatched to any gene: 8. CDR1 is MNHEY, CDR2 SVGAGI, per germline. CDR3 nucleotide sequence: TGTGCCAGCACTCGAACAGGGGGTGGTAATGAAAAACTGTTTTTT. This sequence encodes CASTRTGGGNEKLFF.

CDR3 in DNA: TGTGCCAGCCGGATGACGGTGAACACTGAAGCTTTCTTT. Translated, it gives CASRMTVNTEAFF. This chain links TRBV6-5 with TRBJ1-1; D gene ambiguous. Per the germline V gene, CDR1 is MNHEY and CDR2 is SVGAGI. The CDR3 is 13 residues long. V gave up 8 bases and J gave up 0 bases, with 10 bases separating them.

The rearrangement joins TRBV18 to TRBJ2-1; TRBD1 agrees at 8 bases. The J segment lost 3 bases and the V segment lost 3 bases, leaving 4 bases of the junction unmatched. Germline V gene lookup returns CDR1 KGHSH and CDR2 LQKENI. This CDR3 has 15 amino acids. CDR3 nucleotides: TGTGCCAGCTCACCTGGGACAGGCAGCTACAATGAGCAGTTCTTC. Translated: CASSPGTGSYNEQFF.

Turning to this clone: The sample contains more than one DNA sequence encoding this CDR3. J is TRBJ2-5 and V is TRBV5-1; TRBD2 aligns across 15 bases. The germline CDR1 and CDR2 sequences are SGHRS and YFSETQ. Trimming cost V 3 bases and J 4 bases; bases outside gene matches: 1. This CDR3 is built from 15 residues. CDR3 residues: CASSWGLAGGETQYF. CDR3 nucleotide sequence: TGCGCCAGCAGCTGGGGACTAGCGGGAGGAGAGACCCAGTACTTC.

The V and J genes are TRBV5-6 and TRBJ2-7; no clear D. The V end lost 5 bases, the J end lost 2 bases, and 11 bases lay between the germline ends. The germline CDR1 and CDR2 sequences are SGHDT and YYEEEE. The CDR3 covers 13 residues. For the CDR3, the DNA is TGTGCCAGCAGTAACAGAATCACCTACGAGCAGTACTTC. Amino acids: CASSNRITYEQYF.

Concerning this clone: At the DNA level, this CDR3 is encoded by other sequences in the same sample as well. The chain combines TRBV5-1 with TRBJ1-1; 10 bases agree with TRBD1. The ends lost 4 bases at V and 1 base at J; junction bases unmatched: 4. Germline V gives CDR1 SGHRS, CDR2 YFSETQ. The CDR3 sequence is 15 residues long. DNA of the CDR3: TGCGCCAGCAGCGGAGGGACAGGGGCGAACACTGAAGCTTTCTTT. Protein product: CASSGGTGANTEAFF.